These T cell receptor beta chains were read from a single sample in a study of blood T cell repertoires in COVID-19. Assay used: immunoSEQ multiplex PCR; TCRdb lists only in-frame clones, some missing. The profile shows about 100,000 clones, approximately 81% of them singletons. Source material: peripheral blood. These receptors were collected from a human donor in a cohort sampled during active COVID-19. Both conserved end residues are part of each CDR3. The order of the fields is clone size, D gene, J gene, V gene, CDR3 protein, CDR3 DNA. The D gene is left open where the match is weak. Part of the rows lack a size; the others show once, few, many or a class for expanded clones.

clone size: .
D gene: .
J gene: TRBJ1-2
V gene: TRBV2
CDR3 protein: CASEVGRGSYGYTF
CDR3 DNA: TGTGCCAGCGAGGTCGGGAGGGGTTCCTATGGCTACACCTTC

clone size: .
D gene: .
J gene: TRBJ1-2
V gene: TRBV19
CDR3 protein: CASSITPTGHYGYTF
CDR3 DNA: TGTGCCAGTAGTATAACCCCCACGGGTCACTATGGCTACACCTTC

clone size: .
D gene: .
J gene: TRBJ1-5
V gene: TRBV6-6
CDR3 protein: CASSLMAGDQPQHF
CDR3 DNA: TGTGCCAGCAGTTTGATGGCAGGGGATCAGCCCCAGCATTTT

clone size: .
D gene: TRBD2
J gene: TRBJ2-7
V gene: TRBV3-1/TRBV3-2
CDR3 protein: CASSQDHETSGSGFYEQYF
CDR3 DNA: TGTGCCAGCAGCCAAGATCACGAGACTAGCGGGAGTGGATTTTACGAGCAGTACTTC

clone size: .
D gene: .
J gene: TRBJ1-5
V gene: TRBV28
CDR3 protein: CASSLSPRGQPQHF
CDR3 DNA: TGTGCCAGCAGTTTGTCACCTCGGGGTCAGCCCCAGCATTTT

clone size: few
D gene: .
J gene: TRBJ2-3
V gene: TRBV29-1
CDR3 protein: CSVGLGTDTQYF
CDR3 DNA: TGCAGCGTTGGTTTAGGCACAGATACGCAGTATTTT

clone size: .
D gene: .
J gene: TRBJ1-4
V gene: TRBV7-9
CDR3 protein: CASSQGYNEKLFF
CDR3 DNA: TGTGCCAGCAGCCAGGGATATAATGAAAAACTGTTTTTT

clone size: few
D gene: .
J gene: TRBJ1-2
V gene: TRBV10-2
CDR3 protein: CASSLGGNGYTF
CDR3 DNA: TGCGCCAGCAGTCTGGGAGGGAATGGCTACACCTTC

clone size: .
D gene: TRBD2
J gene: TRBJ2-1
V gene: TRBV9
CDR3 protein: CASSVGLEREYYNEQFF
CDR3 DNA: TGTGCCAGCAGCGTAGGATTGGAGCGGGAGTATTACAATGAGCAGTTCTTC

clone size: few
D gene: TRBD1
J gene: TRBJ2-7
V gene: TRBV27
CDR3 protein: CASSRKGQGAYEQYF
CDR3 DNA: TGTGCCAGCAGTAGAAAAGGACAGGGAGCATACGAGCAGTACTTC

clone size: .
D gene: .
J gene: TRBJ2-1
V gene: TRBV10-1
CDR3 protein: CASSEFTGVLYNEQFF
CDR3 DNA: TGCGCCAGCAGTGAGTTTACGGGAGTTCTCTACAATGAGCAGTTCTTC

clone size: .
D gene: TRBD1
J gene: TRBJ1-4
V gene: TRBV5-1
CDR3 protein: CASSQGQAENEKLFF
CDR3 DNA: TGCGCCAGCAGCCAAGGACAGGCCGAAAATGAAAAACTGTTTTTT

clone size: few
D gene: .
J gene: TRBJ1-1
V gene: TRBV29-1
CDR3 protein: CSVPSAVNTEAFF
CDR3 DNA: TGCAGCGTCCCTTCGGCGGTGAACACTGAAGCTTTCTTT

clone size: .
D gene: TRBD1
J gene: TRBJ2-1
V gene: TRBV7-9
CDR3 protein: CASSLAGDRGLFF
CDR3 DNA: TGTGCCAGCAGCTTAGCCGGGGACAGGGGTCTGTTCTTC

clone size: .
D gene: .
J gene: TRBJ2-1
V gene: TRBV7-2
CDR3 protein: CASSNFNEQFF
CDR3 DNA: TGTGCCAGCAGCAACTTCAATGAGCAGTTCTTC

clone size: .
D gene: .
J gene: TRBJ2-7
V gene: TRBV7-2
CDR3 protein: CASSSRVSSYEQYF
CDR3 DNA: TGTGCCAGCAGCTCCAGGGTGAGCTCCTACGAGCAGTACTTC

clone size: .
D gene: .
J gene: TRBJ1-4
V gene: TRBV4-1
CDR3 protein: CASSQDVTVNEKLFF
CDR3 DNA: TGCGCCAGCAGCCAAGATGTGACAGTTAATGAAAAACTGTTTTTT